This entry describes one T cell receptor beta chain. Its cognate antigen is unknown. These data belong to a study of T cell responses to AZD1222 COVID-19 vaccine. Findings and limits, study-wide: Targeting of unmutated variant regions was reportedly seen in nearly half of spike-specific TCRs. Two doses of AZD1222 preceded a rise in Spike-specific TCR breadth and depth.

V lost 3 bases and J 7 bases, leaving 10 bases between the germline ends. Germline CDR1 is SGDLS and CDR2 is YYNGEE. This CDR3 is built from 13 residues. The table came from immunoSEQ multiplex PCR; TCRdb's copy has only in-frame clones and leaves some out. Altogether around 180,000 clones are present, 87% being singletons, with the ten largest covering about 3%. This sequence joins TRBV9 and TRBJ1-4; no clear D gene. The sequencing used peripheral blood, collected on day 0 of MenACWY control vaccination. The source is an adult in good health. Here the CDR3 reads CASSAPSSEKLFF. The CDR3 DNA reads as TGTGCCAGCAGCGCCCCGTCTTCTGAAAAACTGTTTTTT.